The rows below give T cell receptor beta chains drawn from one sample of a study of cytomegalovirus exposure and HLA in healthy donors. Sequenced by immunoSEQ multiplex PCR; TCRdb stores in-frame clones only, minus some. The sample lists roughly 98,000 clones, about 81% occurring once. The sequenced sample consisted of PBMCs. The source is a man between 35 and 55 years old in good health and CMV-seronegative. The CDR3 runs from the conserved cysteine through the conserved F or W. D genes are given only for firm matches. Clone size is shown for a subset of rows, as once, few, many or a class of expanded clone.

v_gene,j_gene,abundance,d_gene,CDR3aa,CDR3nt
TRBV5-5,TRBJ1-2,NA,TRBD1,CASSLADRVSYGYTF,TGTGCCAGCAGCTTGGCCGACAGGGTCAGCTATGGCTACACCTTC
TRBV28,TRBJ2-2,NA,NA,CASSLGTSSTGELFF,TGTGCCAGCAGTTTGGGGACATCGTCCACCGGGGAGCTGTTTTTT
TRBV7-9,TRBJ2-1,NA,TRBD1,CASRAGGGDEQFF,TGTGCCAGCAGGGCAGGGGGCGGCGATGAGCAGTTCTTC
TRBV4-3,TRBJ2-2,NA,TRBD1,CASSQEYTGVTGELFF,TGCGCCAGCAGCCAAGAGTATACAGGGGTGACCGGGGAGCTGTTTTTT
TRBV6-1,TRBJ2-7,once,TRBD1,CASRDRGSSSYEQYF,TGTGCCAGCAGAGACAGGGGTTCAAGCTCCTACGAGCAGTACTTC
TRBV5-1,TRBJ1-2,NA,TRBD1,CASRADRGQGANYGYTF,TGCGCCAGCAGAGCGGACAGGGGGCAAGGGGCTAACTATGGCTACACCTTC
TRBV18,TRBJ2-3,few,NA,CASSPLLAPADTQYF,TGTGCCAGCTCACCATTGCTTGCCCCAGCAGATACGCAGTATTTT
TRBV7-7,TRBJ1-1,NA,NA,CASSHRVGTEAFF,TGTGCCAGCAGCCACCGGGTGGGCACTGAAGCTTTCTTT
TRBV28,TRBJ1-1,NA,TRBD1,CASSLWTLGQRNTEAFF,TGTGCCAGCAGTTTATGGACCTTGGGACAGCGGAACACTGAAGCTTTCTTT
TRBV4-1,TRBJ1-1,NA,NA,CASSQRQLNTEAFF,TGCGCCAGCAGCCAGAGACAGCTGAACACTGAAGCTTTCTTT
TRBV10-3,TRBJ1-2,NA,NA,CAIRQTYSNYGYTF,TGTGCCATCAGACAGACGTATTCTAACTATGGCTACACCTTC
TRBV5-4,TRBJ2-4,few,NA,CASSFGGGIQYF,TGTGCCAGCAGCTTCGGGGGAGGCATTCAGTACTTC
TRBV6-1,TRBJ2-5,NA,NA,CASSDPLESQYF,TGTGCCAGCAGTGACCCGTTGGAGAGCCAGTACTTC
TRBV9,TRBJ2-3,once,NA,CASSPRLESSTDTQYF,TGTGCCAGCAGCCCCCGACTAGAAAGTAGCACAGATACGCAGTATTTT
TRBV21-1,TRBJ2-1,NA,NA,CASSKLGRTSGWNEQFF,TGTGCCAGCAGCAAATTAGGAAGGACTAGCGGGTGGAATGAGCAGTTCTTC
TRBV11-2,TRBJ2-7,few,TRBD1,CASSFNRGPHEQYF,TGTGCCAGCAGCTTCAACAGGGGCCCCCACGAGCAGTACTTC
TRBV5-4,TRBJ2-1,NA,TRBD1,CASSRWTGDNEQFF,TGTGCCAGCAGTCGATGGACAGGGGACAATGAGCAGTTCTTC
TRBV5-1,TRBJ2-3,NA,TRBD1,CASSSFTGGGADTQYF,TGCGCCAGCAGCTCATTTACAGGGGGCGGCGCAGATACGCAGTATTTT
TRBV7-9,TRBJ1-3,NA,TRBD1,CSSSIRQGVDGNTIYF,TGTTCCAGCAGCATTCGACAGGGGGTAGATGGAAACACCATATATTTT
TRBV5-1,TRBJ2-4,once,TRBD1,CASSSGQVEGKNIQYF,TGCGCCAGCAGCTCCGGACAGGTAGAAGGAAAAAACATTCAGTACTTC
TRBV15,TRBJ1-5,NA,TRBD1,CATSRDGTGTNQPQHF,TGTGCCACCAGCAGAGATGGGACAGGTACAAATCAGCCCCAGCATTTT
TRBV14,TRBJ2-7,NA,NA,CASSQGENEQYF,TGTGCCAGCAGCCAAGGGGAGAACGAGCAGTACTTC
TRBV2,TRBJ2-5,once,TRBD2,CASTQLAGVETQYF,TGTGCCAGCACCCAACTAGCGGGGGTAGAGACCCAGTACTTC
TRBV9,TRBJ1-3,NA,TRBD1,CASSFLPGQRETIGNTIYF,TGTGCCAGCAGCTTCCTACCGGGACAGAGAGAAACGATCGGAAACACCATATATTTT
TRBV6-5,TRBJ1-4,NA,TRBD1,CASSYGTGGGEKLFF,TGTGCCAGCAGTTACGGGACAGGGGGCGGTGAAAAACTGTTTTTT
TRBV4-2,TRBJ2-7,NA,NA,CASSGGGASYEQYF,TGTGCCAGCAGTGGTGGGGGGGCCTCCTACGAGCAGTACTTC
TRBV6-4,TRBJ1-4,NA,NA,CASRPGHFNEKLFF,TGTGCCAGCAGACCGGGACACTTTAATGAAAAACTGTTTTTT
TRBV7-8,TRBJ1-5,NA,NA,CASSPTGYQPQHF,TGTGCCAGCAGCCCAACAGGGTATCAGCCCCAGCATTTT
TRBV27,TRBJ2-2,NA,TRBD1,CASSPRQGTGELFF,TGTGCCAGCAGTCCCCGACAGGGAACCGGGGAGCTGTTTTTT
TRBV6-1,TRBJ2-7,NA,TRBD1,CASSIKGAYNEQYF,TGTGCCAGCAGTATAAAGGGGGCGTATAACGAGCAGTACTTC
TRBV27,TRBJ2-7,NA,NA,CASSLYRDYEQYF,TGTGCCAGCAGTTTGTACAGGGACTACGAGCAGTACTTC
TRBV7-8,TRBJ1-6,NA,NA,CASSSARGNSPLHF,TGTGCCAGCAGCTCCGCGCGGGGGAATTCACCCCTCCACTTT
TRBV2,TRBJ2-2,NA,TRBD2,CASSVSGVANTGELFF,TGTGCCAGCAGTGTTAGCGGGGTCGCGAACACCGGGGAGCTGTTTTTT
TRBV9,TRBJ1-2,NA,NA,CASSVEGVRQIYGYTF,TGTGCCAGCAGCGTAGAGGGGGTCCGCCAGATTTATGGCTACACCTTC
TRBV7-3,TRBJ1-1,few,TRBD1,CASSLSGTGGEAFF,TGTGCCAGCAGCTTGTCCGGGACAGGGGGCGAAGCTTTCTTT
TRBV29-1,TRBJ2-7,NA,TRBD1,CSVEAGGSYEQYF,TGCAGCGTTGAGGCAGGGGGATCCTACGAGCAGTACTTC
TRBV15,TRBJ1-5,NA,NA,CATSRDINQPQHF,TGTGCCACCAGCAGAGATATTAATCAGCCCCAGCATTTT
TRBV10-2,TRBJ1-4,NA,NA,CASRGEVPSNEKLFF,TGCGCCAGCAGAGGAGAGGTCCCGAGTAATGAAAAACTGTTTTTT
TRBV6-4,TRBJ2-1,NA,TRBD2,CASSDSGGKYNGQFF,TGTGCCAGCAGTGATAGCGGGGGGAAGTACAATGGGCAGTTCTTC
TRBV7-2,TRBJ2-6,few,NA,CASSRGAAWGSGANVLTF,TGTGCCAGCAGCCGGGGGGCAGCGTGGGGCTCTGGGGCCAACGTCCTGACTTTC
TRBV5-6,TRBJ1-1,NA,NA,CASSLVRGHEAFF,TGTGCCAGCAGCTTGGTCCGGGGACATGAAGCTTTCTTT
TRBV6-1,TRBJ1-1,NA,NA,CASSRGMNTEAFF,TGTGCCAGCAGCAGGGGCATGAACACTGAAGCTTTCTTT
TRBV4-2,TRBJ1-6,NA,NA,CASSQARGTDYNSPLHF,TGTGCCAGCAGCCAAGCTCGGGGAACAGACTATAATTCACCCCTCCACTTT
TRBV27,TRBJ2-2,NA,NA,CASTHRPTGELFF,TGTGCCAGCACACACAGGCCCACCGGGGAGCTGTTTTTT